Given below is one T cell receptor beta chain in context. The read ends 3 residues shy of where the CDR3 ends; the end is completed using the germline J gene. The record originates from a study of T cell clonality in common variable immunodeficiency. Using immunoSEQ multiplex PCR, the repertoire was profiled, and TCRdb retains in-frame clones only, with some absent. The sample includes about 40,000 clones, none of them occurring once. Per the germline V gene, CDR1 is SEHNR and CDR2 is FQNEAQ (reference sequence). Trimming cost V 11 bases and J 4 bases; bases outside gene matches: 10. The CDR3 is 14 residues long.

This receptor was identified in a person aged 18 to 70 in good health. The chain couples TRBV7-9 to TRBJ2-2; 7 nucleotides match TRBD2. The specimen was peripheral blood mononuclear cells. The CDR3 bases that were read are TGTGCCCTCGTTCGGTCGGGGGGCACCGGGGAG. Its translation is CALVRSGGTGE. The full CDR3 sequence reads CALVRSGGTGELFF.